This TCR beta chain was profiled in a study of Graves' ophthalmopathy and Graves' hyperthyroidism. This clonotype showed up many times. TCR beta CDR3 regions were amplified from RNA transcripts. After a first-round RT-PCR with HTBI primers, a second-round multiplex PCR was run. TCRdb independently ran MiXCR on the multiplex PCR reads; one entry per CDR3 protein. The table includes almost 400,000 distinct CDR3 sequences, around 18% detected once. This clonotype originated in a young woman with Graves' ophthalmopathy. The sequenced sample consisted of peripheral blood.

CDR3 amino acids: CASSIRTSWETQYF. The CDR3 DNA follows: TGTGCCAGCAGCATAAGGACTAGCTGGGAGACCCAGTACTTC. The V call is TRBV7-2, the J call TRBJ2-5, with TRBD2 matching 8 bases. This CDR3 comprises 14 residues. The ends lost 5 bases at V and 5 bases at J; junction bases unmatched: 7. Germline V gives CDR1 SGHTA, CDR2 FQGNSA.